This TCR beta chain originates from a study of human T cells and chemical hapten exposure. Losses at the gene ends were 6 bases for V and 5 bases for J; bases not matched to a gene: 5. The CDR3 is made up of 15 amino acids. Time point: patch test 3, about 24 weeks after DPC sensitization. Treatment: therapeutic diphenylcyclopropenone sensitization with weekly scalp DPC. TCRdb independently ran MiXCR on the RACE reads; one entry per CDR3 protein. The data hold more than 95,000 distinct CDR3 sequences, with roughly a third observed a single time. This clonotype has a handful of counts. The source is a man aged 40-49 years with alopecia areata. Some clones in this sample may be carry-over from other donors' samples. Sequencing used whole blood, obtained in connection with sensitization to the hapten diphenylcyclopropenone (DPC). This chain joins TRBV12-3 or TRBV12-4 and TRBJ2-3, with TRBD2 identical over 13 bases. DNA for the CDR3: TGTGCCAGCAGCTGGACTAGCGGGAGTTTAGATACGCAGTATTTT. It is translated as CASSWTSGSLDTQYF.